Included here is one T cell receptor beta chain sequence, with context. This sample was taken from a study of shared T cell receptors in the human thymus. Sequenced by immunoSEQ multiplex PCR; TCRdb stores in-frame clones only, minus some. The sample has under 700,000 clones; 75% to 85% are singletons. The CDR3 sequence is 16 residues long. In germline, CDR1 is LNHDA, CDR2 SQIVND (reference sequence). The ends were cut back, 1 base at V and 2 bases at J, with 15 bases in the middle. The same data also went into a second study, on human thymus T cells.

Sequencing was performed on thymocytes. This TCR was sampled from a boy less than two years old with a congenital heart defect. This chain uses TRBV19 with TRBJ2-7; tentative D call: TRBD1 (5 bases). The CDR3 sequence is CASSIVSHGHTYEQYF. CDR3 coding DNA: TGTGCCAGTAGTATAGTATCCCATGGACACACCTACGAGCAGTACTTC.